This T cell receptor beta chain was captured in a study of blood T cell repertoires in COVID-19 (dated by TCRdb to 2018 to 2020). Turning to the overall study: Collaborator samples came from the United States, Italy and Spain and covered acute and convalescent phases of COVID-19. The prospective study material was composed of cDNA or gDNA derived from T cells, B-cell-depleted T cells, or PBMCs. Subjects who had been exposed to COVID-19, were actively infected with it, or had recovered from it provided the deeply sampled blood TCRbeta repertoires that made up the dataset. The repertoires were made available in a free public database intended to serve as a resource for research on the immune response to SARS-CoV-2. Samples were obtained from the ongoing ImmuneRACE study (first 160 participants) and from about 1,300 subjects provided by 6 global collaborators. Sample metadata almost always included a de-identified subject ID, COVID-19 status, age in years and sex. HLA class I and class II types, where available, came from metadata supplied by the sample provider rather than from assay-based typing.

TCRbeta CDR3 regions were amplified from genomic DNA using the immunoSEQ Assay, a bias-controlled multiplex PCR. The paper's processing steps were these. The number of nucleated cells in each sample was estimated by amplification of reference gene primers within the assay. Sequence reads were collapsed and filtered to measure the absolute abundance of every unique TCRbeta CDR3 rearrangement. For each sample, productive Simpson clonality was calculated as the square root of Simpson's diversity index across productive rearrangements. Here the immuneACCESS table is served through TCRdb, limited to in-frame sequences with V and J called. Missing clones are a known gap in these copies; in checked studies unresolved V genes cover under half, and the rest lacks a known reason. V, J and clone size are those of that table, while D and trimming were read from the DNA. Across this sample there are 120,000 or so clones, with 88% seen only once. The top ten hold roughly 1.2% of the sample.

Each collaborating institution followed its own protocols to collect whole blood in K2EDTA tubes. For TCRbeta analysis, collaborators shipped samples in one of three forms: frozen whole blood, isolated PBMCs, or DNA extracted from either of those sample types. Between the V and J ends, shortened by 4 bases and 3 bases respectively, the junction contains 20 bases. Counted from cysteine to phenylalanine, this CDR3 has 17 amino acids. Here the CDR3 DNA is all that survives: 51 bases in frame from base 1. Taken from the germline V gene, the CDR1 and CDR2 loops are LGHNA and YSLEER. What the study reported, not specific to this receptor: The amount of clinical and demographic metadata varied by source and participant and was provided uncurated.

Worth noting for this clone: Its antigen has not been determined. Base qualities were left out, and no much larger clone turns up one base away.

The rearranged segments are TRBV4-3 and TRBJ2-3; the D region possibly corresponds to TRBD1 (6 bases align). Sequencing was performed on peripheral blood. The TCR comes from a woman older than 75 with acute or convalescent COVID-19. The DNA sequence is given as TGCGCCAGCAGCCCAACCCTTGGGCCAGGGGTTACAGATACGCAGTATTTT. Its product reads: CASSPTLGPGVTDTQYF.